This TCR beta chain was sequenced during a study of breast tumors, draining lymph nodes, adjacent tissues (dated by TCRdb to 2016 to 2018). Some background on the complete study: The study compared TCR beta repertoires across tumor, adjacent nontumor tissue and axillary lymph nodes from breast cancer patients. In human breast cancer, the study set out to evaluate how tumor, surrounding tissue and draining lymph node repertoires relate to one another and whether T cells may move between these sites.

Study-wide conclusions, independent of this receptor: T-cell repertoire diversity in tumors was found to be lower than in lymph nodes but higher than in nontumor tissue, and preferential V and J gene usage was observed. The conclusion that tumor T cells originate in lymph nodes was presented as consistent with a hypothesis rather than as directly demonstrated. A scenario in which most tumor T cells derive from the lymph node and then expand within tumor tissue was judged to be consistent with the data. Tumor and nontumor tissue repertoires were found to be significantly more similar in luminal-like than in basal-like breast cancer.

CDR1 KGHSH and CDR2 LQKENI were looked up in the germline V gene. The CDR3 runs 16 amino acids, cysteine and phenylalanine included. Left in the record is the CDR3 DNA by itself, 48 bases read in frame from the first base. Trimming takes 6 bases off V and 1 base off J; junction bases not matched to a gene: 5. The sequencer was an Illumina HiSeq 2000. TCR beta chain libraries were generated by multiplex PCR amplification. High-throughput sequencing was used to analyze the amplified TCR beta chain products. Using fastp at Q25 and MiXCR, TCRdb reprocessed the public reads and kept productive beta chains. Rows with one shared CDR3 protein collapse into an entry with the most common genes and DNA. In all, the sample holds 150,000 to 200,000 distinct CDR3 sequences, and 30% to 35% of those were seen once. The ten largest clones add up to about 4% of the sample. Comment on this clonotype: It has no known antigen specificity. One base away there is no much larger clone; base qualities are not given.

Lymph node samples were obtained from the axillary draining lymph nodes of breast cancer patients. This TCR came from a female donor with breast cancer. Some clones in this sample may be carry-over from other donors' samples. Specimen: axillary lymph node tissue. This chain is built from TRBV18 and TRBJ2-2; 10 bases in the junction line up with TRBD2. The CDR3 in this case is CASSRTSGLNTGELFF. The bases are TGTGCCAGCTCGCGGACTAGCGGCTTGAACACCGGGGAGCTGTTTTTT.